The following is a TCR beta chain sequence with its context. Its cognate antigen is unknown. The PCR was carried out with 60 Vbeta primers and 13 Jbeta primers. Assay used: immunoSEQ multiplex PCR; TCRdb lists only in-frame clones, some missing. The sample has around 100,000 clones, roughly 80% seen once. The data were taken from a study of cytomegalovirus exposure and HLA in healthy donors. General study points: Whilst most TCR sequences proved rare, a subset of public TCRs occurred across many donors. With further analysis later on, most CMV-associated TCR beta chains appeared HLA-restricted. Using a false discovery rate of 0.05, a later analysis showed that some 16,000 TCR beta sequences were associated with HLA alleles. According to the study, roughly 160 TCR beta chains were cytomegalovirus-associated.

V dropped 7 bases and J dropped 0; count of bases not matched to a gene: 6. Germline CDR1 is MDHEN and CDR2 is SYDVKM. The length of the CDR3 is 16 residues. The sequenced material came from PBMCs. This receptor was taken from a male donor in good health and CMV-seropositive. The chain uses TRBV28 and TRBJ2-6; TRBD1 matches at 7 bases. CDR3 nucleotides: TGTGCCAGCATAGGGGGCTCTGGCTCTGGGGCCAACGTCCTGACTTTC. This gives the protein CASIGGSGSGANVLTF. Based on the CDR3 plus reference TRBV28 and TRBJ2-6, the full variable domain is DVKVTQSSRYLVKRTGEKVFLECVQDMDHENMFWYRQDPGLGLRLIYFSYDVKMKEKGDIPEGYSVSREKKERFSLILESASTNQTSMYLCASIGGSGSGANVLTFGAGSRLTVL.